These 19 T cell receptor beta chains were sequenced from one sample in a study of T-cell memory formation after mild COVID-19. TCRdb called the 5' RACE reads again in MiXCR, with one record for every CDR3 protein. The sample lists about 600,000 distinct CDR3 sequences, about a fifth occurring once. The sample consisted of PBMCs or a T cell subset sorted from them (not recorded which). The source of these receptors is an adult woman who had mild COVID-19 (a few samples of this study predate the infection). Cell type and time point are not known.

This clonotype appeared a few times. This chain uses TRBV20-1 with TRBJ1-2; 8 bases match TRBD1. This CDR3 comprises 14 residues. Germline V gene sequence: CDR1 DFQATT, CDR2 SNEGSKA (reference sequence). V lost 0 bases to trimming and J lost 3 bases; unmatched junction nucleotides: 3. CDR3 in amino acids: CSARDSGGDYGYTF. CDR3 sequence (DNA): TGCAGTGCTAGAGACTCAGGGGGCGACTATGGCTACACCTTC.

V gene TRBV18 combines with J gene TRBJ2-1; a weak D match, TRBD1 (5 bases). This CDR3 has 18 residues. With 3 bases removed from V and 6 bases from J, the gap between germline ends came to 24 bases. Germline lookup yields CDR1 KGHSH and CDR2 LQKENI. CDR3 in amino acids: CASSPGHQRTSGFNEQFF. The CDR3 DNA follows: TGTGCCAGCTCACCGGGGCACCAAAGGACATCAGGCTTCAATGAGCAGTTCTTC.

The genes are TRBV7-8 and TRBJ2-7; 10 nucleotides align to TRBD1. This CDR3 comprises 16 residues. Trimming cost V 4 bases and J 5 bases; bases outside gene matches: 11. The germline V gene encodes CDR1 SGHVS and CDR2 FQNEAQ. The CDR3 sequence: CASSSITGTGAHEQYF. CDR3 nucleotide sequence: TGTGCCAGCAGCTCGATCACCGGGACAGGGGCCCACGAGCAGTACTTC.

Only a few counts were recorded for this clonotype. The chain recombines TRBV5-5 with TRBJ2-1; D is unresolved. Trimming left V 0 bases short and J 5 bases short, with 3 bases between. The CDR3 is 12 amino acids. Germline assignment: CDR1 SGHKS and CDR2 YYEKEE (reference sequence). CDR3 residues: CASSLENNEQFF. CDR3 DNA: TGTGCCAGCAGCTTGGAGAACAATGAGCAGTTCTTC.

The V gene is TRBV25-1, the J gene TRBJ2-7; no definite D call. CDR1 is MGHDK and CDR2 is SYGVNS in the germline V gene. The CDR3 is 13 residues long. V lost 3 bases and J lost 0, with 6 bases in between. In DNA, the CDR3 is TGTGCCAGCAGTGATGTGCTCTCCTACGAGCAGTACTTC. Amino acid sequence: CASSDVLSYEQYF.

The rearrangement uses TRBV11-3 and TRBJ2-1; D is possibly TRBD2 (6 bases). V lost 7 bases to trimming and J lost 2 bases, with 15 bases between them. Germline CDR1 SGHNT, CDR2 YENEEA. The CDR3 loop spans 15 amino acids. CDR3 sequence: CASTPAEGPYNEQFF. The CDR3 nucleotides are TGTGCCAGCACTCCAGCGGAGGGCCCCTACAATGAGCAGTTCTTC.

J is TRBJ1-5 and V is TRBV24-1, with 7 bases matching TRBD1. Looked up from germline, CDR1 is KGHDR and CDR2 is SFDVKD. The CDR3 has 16 residues. The V segment lost 4 bases and the J segment 1 base; nucleotides outside the gene matches: 6. The CDR3, as DNA: TGTGCCACCAGTGACAGGGGGACGGGAAGCAATCAGCCCCAGCATTTT. Translating gives CATSDRGTGSNQPQHF.

A few counts support this clonotype. This rearrangement joins TRBV5-1 to TRBJ2-7; 8 nucleotides line up with TRBD1. Germline assignment: CDR1 SGHRS and CDR2 YFSETQ. This CDR3 is built from 15 residues. With V trimmed by 3 bases and J by 3 bases, 8 bases remained unmatched. As DNA, the CDR3 is TGCGCCAGCAGCTCGACCGGGACAGGCTTCTACGAGCAGTACTTC. This translates into CASSSTGTGFYEQYF.

The chain has TRBV7-3 and TRBJ2-5; D is perhaps TRBD2 (5 bases). Trimming cost V 2 bases and J 4 bases, with 8 bases left between them. CDR1 is SGHTA and CDR2 is FQGTGA in the germline V gene. The CDR3 runs to 13 residues. CDR3 DNA: TGTGCCAGCAGCTTACGAGGGCTAGAGACCCAGTACTTC. Translated: CASSLRGLETQYF.

J is TRBJ2-6 and V is TRBV7-2; a possible D gene is TRBD1 (5 bases). The CDR3 has 16 amino acids. The V end was cut by 5 bases, the J end by 0 bases, with 11 bases between. The germline V gene encodes CDR1 SGHTA and CDR2 FQGNSA. DNA for the CDR3: TGTGCCAGCAGCCCTAGACAGACCTCTGGGGCCAACGTCCTGACTTTC. It encodes CASSPRQTSGANVLTF.

There are a few counts of this clonotype. J is TRBJ2-3 and V is TRBV9; the match to TRBD1 covers 8 bases. CDR3 length equals 17 residues. The V segment lost 4 bases and the J segment 0 bases; nucleotides outside the gene matches: 10. CDR1 SGDLS and CDR2 YYNGEE come from the germline V gene. CDR3 amino acids: CASSFEGTGGSTDTQYF. In nucleotides, the CDR3 is TGTGCCAGCAGCTTTGAGGGGACAGGAGGGAGCACAGATACGCAGTATTTT. The whole variable domain, filled in from reference TRBV9 and TRBJ2-3, reads DSGVTQTPKHLITATGQRVTLRCSPRSGDLSVYWYQQSLDQGLQFLIQYYNGEERAKGNILERFSAQQFPDLHSELNLSSLELGDSALYFCASSFEGTGGSTDTQYFGPGTRLTVL.

The chain recombines TRBV27 with TRBJ2-1; D not certain. V lost 7 bases and J 9 bases, leaving 16 bases between the germline ends. This CDR3 has 13 amino acids. Germline-derived CDR1 and CDR2 are MNHEY and SMNVEV (reference sequence). The CDR3 reads CASTNPRRTEQFF. The CDR3 DNA sequence: TGTGCCAGCACCAACCCTAGAAGGACTGAGCAGTTCTTC.

This chain connects TRBV7-9 to TRBJ1-3; D is unresolved. CDR3 size: 16 residues. CDR1 SEHNR and CDR2 FQNEAQ come from the germline V gene (reference sequence). Trimming removed 0 bases from V and 0 bases from J, with 9 bases in between. The DNA of the CDR3 is TGTGCCAGCAGCTTAGCGAACAGCATCTCTGGAAACACCATATATTTT. It translates to CASSLANSISGNTIYF.

This clonotype has a handful of counts. This chain connects TRBV29-1 to TRBJ2-5; possibly TRBD1 for D (6 bases). CDR1 is SQVTM, CDR2 ANQGSEA, per germline. CDR3 length equals 14 residues. The DNA for the CDR3 is TGCACCGCCATCTCCGGGACACACCAAGAGACCCAGTACTTC. The encoded protein is CTAISGTHQETQYF.

This chain connects TRBV19 to TRBJ2-5; no firm D call. The V gene's germline CDR1 is LNHDA and CDR2 SQIVND (reference sequence). Deletions cut 10 bases from V and 1 base from J, with 4 bases between. This CDR3 spans 10 amino acids. The CDR3 reads CAIPQETQYF. The CDR3 coding sequence is TGTGCCATCCCCCAAGAGACCCAGTACTTC.

This clonotype was counted only a few times. This chain links TRBV10-3 with TRBJ2-3; TRBD2 matches 13 bases. Germline V lookup: CDR1 ENHRY, CDR2 SYGVKD. The CDR3 sequence is 16 residues long. The V gene end was trimmed by 2 bases and the J gene end by 5 bases; junction bases not matched to a gene: 4. In nucleotides, the CDR3 is TGTGCCATCAGTGAGACTAGCGGGAGGGATGGAGATACGCAGTATTTT. It encodes CAISETSGRDGDTQYF.

This clonotype turned up a few times. This sequence joins TRBV6-5 and TRBJ2-7, with 11 bases identical to TRBD2. The CDR3 length is 13 residues. J gave up 6 bases and V 5 bases, and 3 bases lay outside the gene matches. The germline V gene has CDR1 MNHEY and CDR2 SVGAGI. This chain's CDR3 is CASSRLAGSEQYF. CDR3 nucleotide sequence: TGTGCCAGCAGTAGACTAGCGGGATCCGAGCAGTACTTC.

The rearrangement links TRBV27 to TRBJ1-1; the D is unclear. Trimming removed 3 bases at V and 1 base at J, with 9 bases between. CDR3 size: 14 residues. The germline V gene has CDR1 MNHEY and CDR2 SMNVEV (reference sequence). The CDR3 sequence: CASSFSRPNTEAFF. The CDR3 DNA reads as TGTGCCAGCAGTTTCAGTAGACCGAACACTGAAGCTTTCTTT.

This clonotype has a handful of counts. The genes are TRBV6-5 and TRBJ2-1; perhaps TRBD2 as D (7 bases). The germline V gene encodes CDR1 MNHEY and CDR2 SVGAGI. The CDR3 contains 16 residues. With 6 bases removed from V and 3 bases from J, the gap between germline ends came to 18 bases. This chain's CDR3 is CASSSLRGGFYNEQFF. CDR3 nucleotides: TGTGCCAGCAGCTCCCTGAGGGGGGGCTTCTACAATGAGCAGTTCTTC.